The T cell receptor (beta chain) described here comes from a study of cytomegalovirus exposure and HLA in healthy donors. Study findings and constraints: The study recorded about 160 TCR beta chains that were cytomegalovirus-associated. Some V segments, TRBV6-2 and TRBV6-3 among them, were indistinguishable and were therefore excluded. Reports showed the classifier diagnosing cytomegalovirus status with high specificity and sensitivity.

Per the germline V gene, CDR1 is MNHEY and CDR2 is SVGAGI. CDR3 length: 16 residues. J was trimmed by 7 bases and V by 4 bases; bases with no gene match: 6. As to this clone: Antigen specificity is unknown.

The PCR employed 60 Vbeta primers together with 13 Jbeta primers. Repertoires were generated with immunoSEQ multiplex PCR, while TCRdb's copy carries only in-frame clones and drops some. This table has 210,000 or so clones, roughly 83% appearing once. The rearrangement links TRBV6-5 to TRBJ2-2, with 13 positions matching TRBD2. The receptor comes from a girl aged 5 to 17 in good health and CMV-seronegative. Sequenced input: PBMCs. CDR3 region: CASSLLAGGLSGELFF. CDR3 bases: TGTGCCAGCAGTTTACTAGCGGGAGGGCTTAGCGGGGAGCTGTTTTTT.